This T cell receptor beta chain was identified in a study of CD8 T cells in ankylosing spondylitis. Regarding the study as a whole: Within ankylosing spondylitis blood, a TCR beta motif made up of seven to nine highly homologous variants appeared to be characteristic. Past studies reported some motif variants in reactive arthritis synovial fluid and blood. The clones that were linked to disease were reported to be significantly enriched in matched synovial fluid samples from ankylosing spondylitis patients.

From the 5' RACE reads, TCRdb called clonotypes with MiXCR, one entry per CDR3 protein. This table has some 240,000 distinct CDR3 sequences, about 24% appearing once. Many counts were recorded for this clonotype. No antigen is known for it. The CDR3 is made up of 16 amino acids. V was shortened by 3 bases and J by 4 bases, with 14 bases between the two germline ends. Germline V CDR1 and CDR2: KGHDR, SFDVKD. The TCR was taken from a male donor with ankylosing spondylitis or in good health (not recorded which). The V and J genes are TRBV24-1 and TRBJ2-2; no definite D call. Source material: blood, either unsorted or a sorted T cell fraction (not recorded which). CDR3 loop: CATSDPGRGSTGELFF. The CDR3 nucleotides are TGTGCCACCAGTGATCCGGGTCGCGGATCCACCGGGGAGCTGTTTTTT.